This T cell receptor (beta chain) was sequenced for a study of blood T cell repertoires in COVID-19. On the study more broadly: Whether acute or convalescent, the COVID-19 samples came from the United States, Italy and Spain. The cDNA or gDNA used as material had been derived from T cells, B-cell-depleted T cells, or PBMCs.

The V and J ends lost 4 bases and 0 bases respectively, with 13 bases between them. The CDR3 has 16 residues. Germline V CDR1 and CDR2: LGHDT, YNNKEL (reference sequence). Clones were sequenced by immunoSEQ multiplex PCR, and TCRdb holds only the in-frame ones, with some missing. The sample consists of about 260,000 clones, over 80% of them appearing once. Sequenced: peripheral blood. The receptor comes from a woman between 40 and 55 years old with acute or convalescent COVID-19. The J gene is TRBJ2-1, the V gene TRBV3-1 (or the pseudogene TRBV3-2); TRBD2 is a possible D gene (6 bases). CDR3 protein: CASSPFGGVSYNEQFF. In nucleotides, the CDR3 is TGTGCCAGCAGCCCGTTCGGGGGAGTCTCCTACAATGAGCAGTTCTTC.